This TCR beta chain was recovered during a study of blood T cell repertoires in COVID-19. Turning to the study itself: Sites across the United States, Italy and Spain contributed samples from acute and convalescent COVID-19. Sample material is recorded as cDNA or gDNA derived from T cells, B-cell-depleted T cells, or PBMCs.

In the original workflow: Reference gene primer amplification gave nucleated cell count estimates. Using immunoSEQ multiplex PCR, the repertoire was profiled, and TCRdb retains in-frame clones only, with some absent. From that table come the V and J calls and clone size; the DNA was used to work out D and trimming. The data hold 85,000 to 90,000 clones, with less than 95% observed a single time. Trimming removed 4 bases at V and 7 bases at J, with 14 bases between. The length of the CDR3 is 13 residues. Germline loops: CDR1 SGDLS, CDR2 YYNGEE. The chain couples TRBV9 to TRBJ1-1; D possibly corresponds to TRBD1 (5 bases). The receptor's source is a human donor with active COVID-19. The donor label of this sample is uncertain. Material for sequencing was peripheral blood. CDR3 bases: TGTGCCAGCAGCCCATCGGGCCAGGGTGAAGCTTTCTTT. Its protein product is CASSPSGQGEAFF.